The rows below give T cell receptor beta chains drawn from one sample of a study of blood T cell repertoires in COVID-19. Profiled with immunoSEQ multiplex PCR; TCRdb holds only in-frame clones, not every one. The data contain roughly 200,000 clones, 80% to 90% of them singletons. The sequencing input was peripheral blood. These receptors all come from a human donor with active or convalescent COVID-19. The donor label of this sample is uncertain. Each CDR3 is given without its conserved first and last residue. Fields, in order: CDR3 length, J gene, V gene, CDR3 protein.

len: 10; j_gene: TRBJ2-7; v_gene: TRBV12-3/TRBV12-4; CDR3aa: ASTYRGHEQY
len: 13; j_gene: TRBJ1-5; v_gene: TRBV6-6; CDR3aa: ASSLGREGNQPQH
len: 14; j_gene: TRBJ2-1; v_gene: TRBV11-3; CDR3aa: ASSLKTSLGPNEQF
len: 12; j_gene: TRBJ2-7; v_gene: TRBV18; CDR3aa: ASSPGTASYEQY
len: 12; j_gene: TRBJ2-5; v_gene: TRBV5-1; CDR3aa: ASSLEGDQETQY
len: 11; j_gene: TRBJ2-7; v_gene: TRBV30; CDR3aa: ACEEAESYEQY
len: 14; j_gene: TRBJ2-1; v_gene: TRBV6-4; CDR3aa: ASSDSPSGGYNEQF
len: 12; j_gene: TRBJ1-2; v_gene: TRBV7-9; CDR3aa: ASSRDRDDYGYT
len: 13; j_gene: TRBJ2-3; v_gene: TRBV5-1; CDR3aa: ASRLGLASTDTQY
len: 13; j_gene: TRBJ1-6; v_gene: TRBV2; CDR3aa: ASSGGGRNGSPLH
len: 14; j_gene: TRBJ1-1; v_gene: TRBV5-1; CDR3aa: ASSLALTGMNTEAF
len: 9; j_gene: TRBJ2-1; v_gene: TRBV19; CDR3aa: ASRLYNEQF
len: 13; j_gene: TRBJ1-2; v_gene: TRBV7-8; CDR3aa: ASSFSTGIDYGYT
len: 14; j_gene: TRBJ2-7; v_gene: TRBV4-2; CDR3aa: ASSQTLLAGSYEQY
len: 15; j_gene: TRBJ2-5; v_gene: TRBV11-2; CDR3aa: ASSLDVEDYNQETQY
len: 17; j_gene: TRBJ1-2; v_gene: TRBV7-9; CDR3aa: ASSLVLRRTSAILYGYT
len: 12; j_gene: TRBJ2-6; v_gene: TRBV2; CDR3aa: ASKDSSGANVLT
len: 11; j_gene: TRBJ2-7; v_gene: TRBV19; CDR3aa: ASSISLTYEQY
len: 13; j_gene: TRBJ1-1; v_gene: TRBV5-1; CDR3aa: ASSLEGQVDTEAF
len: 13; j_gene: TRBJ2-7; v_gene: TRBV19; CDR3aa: ASSIGPGSSYEQY
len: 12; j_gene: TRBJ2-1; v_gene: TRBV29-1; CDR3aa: SVDRTGTYNEQF
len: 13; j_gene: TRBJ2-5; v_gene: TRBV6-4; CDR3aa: ATFMVAGLSETQY
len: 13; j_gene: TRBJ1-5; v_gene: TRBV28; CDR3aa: ASSLDRLSYQPQH
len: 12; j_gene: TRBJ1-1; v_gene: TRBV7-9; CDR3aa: ASSFGGGNTEAF
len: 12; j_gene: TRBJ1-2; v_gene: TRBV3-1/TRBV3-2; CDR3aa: ASSQDVGEYGYT
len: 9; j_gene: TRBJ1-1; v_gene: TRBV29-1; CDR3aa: SVDKSTEAF
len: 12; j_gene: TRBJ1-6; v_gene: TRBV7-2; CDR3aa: ASSLARYNSPLH
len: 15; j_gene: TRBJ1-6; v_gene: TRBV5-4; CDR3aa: ASSQTQAGPGNSPLH
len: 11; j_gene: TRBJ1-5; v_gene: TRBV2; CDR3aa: ASRKNRDQPQH
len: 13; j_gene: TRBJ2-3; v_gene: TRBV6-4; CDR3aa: ASSLGGLHTDTQY
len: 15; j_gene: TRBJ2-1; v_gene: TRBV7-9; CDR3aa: ASSTDRVAKEGNEQF
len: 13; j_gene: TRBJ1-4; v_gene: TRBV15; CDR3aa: ATKGARSTNEKLF
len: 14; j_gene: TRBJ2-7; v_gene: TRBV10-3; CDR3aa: AISEGAGPTSREQY
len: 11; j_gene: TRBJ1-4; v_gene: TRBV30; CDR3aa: AWSVEEGEKLF
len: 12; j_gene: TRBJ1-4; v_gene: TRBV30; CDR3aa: AWSVGMGSEKLF
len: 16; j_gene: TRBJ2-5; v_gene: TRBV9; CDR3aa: ASSPGTSGNPDQETQY
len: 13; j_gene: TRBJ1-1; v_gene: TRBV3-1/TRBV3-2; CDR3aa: ASSPWDRGKAEAF
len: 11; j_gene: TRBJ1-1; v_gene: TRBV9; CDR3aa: ASSVGAGKEAF
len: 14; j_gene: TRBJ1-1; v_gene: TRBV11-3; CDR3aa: ASSLGGRGDDTEAF
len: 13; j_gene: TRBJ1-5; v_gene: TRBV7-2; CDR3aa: ASSTDRVPNQPQH
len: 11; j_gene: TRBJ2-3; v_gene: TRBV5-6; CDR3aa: ASSLSGYFTQY
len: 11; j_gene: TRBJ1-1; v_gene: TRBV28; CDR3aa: ASNTVPFTEAF
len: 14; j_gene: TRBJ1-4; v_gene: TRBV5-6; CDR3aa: ASSRGGAGTNEKLF
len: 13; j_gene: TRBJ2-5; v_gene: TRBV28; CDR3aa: ASSLAGGRGETQY
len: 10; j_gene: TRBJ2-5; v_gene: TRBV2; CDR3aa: ASSEGGSTQY
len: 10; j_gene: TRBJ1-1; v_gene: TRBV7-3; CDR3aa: ASGGLNTEAF
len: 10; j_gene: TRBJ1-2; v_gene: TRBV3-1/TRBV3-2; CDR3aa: ASSQGAYGYT
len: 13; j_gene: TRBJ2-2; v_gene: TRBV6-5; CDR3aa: ASTKRGEGTGELF
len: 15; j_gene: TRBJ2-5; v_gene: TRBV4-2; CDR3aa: ASSQGTRGTGQETQY
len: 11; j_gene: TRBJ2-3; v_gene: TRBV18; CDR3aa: ASSPISTDTQY
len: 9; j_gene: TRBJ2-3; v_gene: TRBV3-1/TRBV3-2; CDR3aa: ASKELDTQY
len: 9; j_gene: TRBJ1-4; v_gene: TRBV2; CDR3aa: ASVANEKLF
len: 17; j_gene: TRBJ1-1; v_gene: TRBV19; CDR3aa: ATSLVAHSPSLMNTEAF